The 21 T cell receptor beta chains below come from one sample, sequenced in a study of CD8 T cells in ankylosing spondylitis. TCRdb analysed the 5' RACE reads with MiXCR anew, one entry per CDR3 protein. The sample includes around 150,000 distinct CDR3 sequences, around 42% seen only once; the top ten take nearly 15%. The sequenced sample consisted of synovial fluid, either unsorted or a sorted T cell fraction (not recorded which). These receptors were taken from a male donor with ankylosing spondylitis.

The V gene is TRBV6-2 or TRBV6-3, the J gene TRBJ2-1; 10 nucleotides align to TRBD2. CDR1 and CDR2 from the germline V gene are MNHEY and SVGEGT. The CDR3 consists of 17 residues. Trimming at V came to 2 bases and at J to 4 bases, leaving 8 bases not matched to a gene. This CDR3 is CASSYGRLAGVYNEQFF. The CDR3 DNA is TGTGCCAGCAGTTACGGGAGGCTAGCGGGGGTATACAATGAGCAGTTCTTC.

By share, this clonotype ranks as medium-sized. J is TRBJ1-4 and V is TRBV7-9; D perhaps matches TRBD1 (6 bases). This CDR3 has 15 residues. V lost 5 bases, J lost 4 bases, and 14 bases lay in between. Germline V gene lookup returns CDR1 SEHNR and CDR2 FQNEAQ (reference sequence). The CDR3 region is CASSPSGGGNEKLFF. CDR3 sequence (DNA): TGTGCCAGCAGCCCGAGCGGGGGCGGTAATGAAAAACTGTTTTTT.

The CDR3 DNA reads TGTGCCAGCAGTTTGCTTGCCCCACCGAGGGGCACCTTC. This sequence encodes CASSLLAPPRGTF. This chain links TRBV12-3 or TRBV12-4 with TRBJ1-2; a weak D match, TRBD1 (5 bases). The CDR3 has 13 residues. The V end was cut by 3 bases, the J end by 13 bases, with 18 bases between.

At least ten counts were recorded for this clonotype. The rearrangement uses TRBV7-9 and TRBJ2-5; TRBD2 matches at 14 bases. Per germline, CDR1 SEHNR and CDR2 FQNEAQ (reference sequence). The ends lost 5 bases at V and 2 bases at J; junction bases unmatched: 1. CDR3 size: 15 residues. This chain's CDR3 is CASSRLAGGQETQYF. The CDR3 bases are TGTGCCAGCAGCCGACTAGCGGGGGGGCAAGAGACCCAGTACTTC.

CDR3 sequence: CASRWDSYGYTF. The CDR3 nucleotides are TGCGCCAGCAGGTGGGACAGCTATGGCTACACCTTC. The chain combines TRBV5-1 with TRBJ1-2, with 7 positions matching TRBD1. Germline V gives CDR1 SGHRS, CDR2 YFSETQ. J gave up 4 bases and V 5 bases, and 2 bases lay outside the gene matches. The CDR3 totals 12 residues.

The rearrangement joins TRBV30 to TRBJ2-7, with TRBD1 identical over 7 bases. In germline, CDR1 is GTSNPN, CDR2 SVGIG (reference sequence). This CDR3 comprises 15 residues. V was pared by 1 base and J by 0 bases, with 6 bases of the junction left unmatched. CDR3 coding DNA: TGTGCCTGGAGTGAGGGGGCTTGGAGCTCCTACGAGCAGTACTTC. Protein: CAWSEGAWSSYEQYF.

The chain's CDR3 is CASSQFPGTHSFYSYNEQFF. CDR3 in DNA: TGTGCCAGCAGCCAATTTCCAGGTACCCATTCCTTTTACTCCTACAATGAGCAGTTCTTC. The rearrangement joins TRBV4-2 to TRBJ2-1; D remains unclear. The CDR3 is 20 residues long. The germline V gene encodes CDR1 LGHNA and CDR2 YNFKEQ. With 2 bases removed from V and 0 bases from J, the gap between germline ends came to 23 bases.

The CDR3 DNA reads as TGTGCCAGCAGGGGGGACAGGGAAGGGGTAAATGAAAAACTGTTTTTT. Its protein is CASRGDREGVNEKLFF. The V call is TRBV5-4, the J call TRBJ1-4; TRBD1 aligns across 9 bases. The V and J ends lost 5 bases and 5 bases, in that order; junction bases with no gene match: 10. The CDR3 runs 16 residues. Germline values: CDR1 SGHNT, CDR2 YYREEE (reference sequence).

The chain has TRBV7-8 and TRBJ2-1, with D unresolved. V was clipped by 5 bases and J by 0 bases, with 14 bases between them. Germline assignment: CDR1 SGHVS and CDR2 FQNEAQ. The CDR3 sequence is 16 residues long. The CDR3 loop is CASSPSDGTSYNEQFF. CDR3 nucleotide sequence: TGTGCCAGCAGCCCGAGCGACGGAACCTCCTACAATGAGCAGTTCTTC.

The chain couples TRBV10-2 to TRBJ2-7, with no clear D. Germline V gene data show CDR1 as WSHSY and CDR2 as SAAADI. The V gene lost 6 bases and the J gene lost 5 bases, with 14 bases spanning the gap. The CDR3 sequence is 13 residues long. The CDR3 reads CASRTEALNEQYF. CDR3 DNA sequence: TGCGCCAGCAGGACCGAAGCCCTGAACGAGCAGTACTTC.

This chain links TRBV15 with TRBJ1-1; tentatively, D is TRBD1 (6 bases). CDR3 size: 13 residues. Trimming left V 7 bases short and J 5 bases short, with 14 bases between. CDR1 is LNHNV, CDR2 YYDKDF, per germline (reference sequence). The CDR3 loop reads CATTSGGRTEAFF. The DNA for the CDR3 is TGTGCCACCACATCTGGGGGGCGGACTGAAGCTTTCTTT.

The CDR3 nucleotides are TGTGCCAGCAGTGGTGACTACCGCTACTCAGAGCAGTTCTTC. Translated, it gives CASSGDYRYSEQFF. V and J are TRBV25-1 and TRBJ2-1; D may be TRBD2 (5 bases). Trimming removed 4 bases at V and 10 bases at J, with 17 bases between. The CDR3 sequence is 14 residues long. Germline loops: CDR1 MGHDK, CDR2 SYGVNS.

The genes are TRBV4-1 and TRBJ2-7; 10 bases agree with TRBD2. This CDR3 spans 15 amino acids. J gave up 6 bases and V 8 bases, and 13 bases lay outside the gene matches. CDR1 MGHRA and CDR2 YSYEKL come from the germline V gene. CDR3 DNA: TGCGCCAGCGCCCCCCTCGGGGTAGCGGGAGGCGAGCAGTACTTC. It translates to CASAPLGVAGGEQYF.

This clonotype was counted only a few times. The chain has TRBV7-8 and TRBJ2-3, with no clear D. The CDR3 consists of 14 residues. CDR1 and CDR2 (germline): SGHVS, FQNEAQ. V dropped 4 bases and J dropped 3 bases, with 11 bases sitting between them. CDR3 sequence: CASSYSRVTDTQYF. CDR3 coding DNA: TGTGCCAGCAGCTATAGCCGGGTTACAGATACGCAGTATTTT.

The genes are TRBV7-9 and TRBJ2-3, with D uncertain. The CDR3 is made up of 15 amino acids. Trimming pared 5 bases from V and 8 bases from J, leaving 20 bases between. Looked up from germline, CDR1 is SEHNR and CDR2 is FQNEAQ (reference sequence). The CDR3 DNA reads TGTGCCAGCAGCCCCCATGGGCTAGTAAATGGTACGCAGTATTTT. Translation: CASSPHGLVNGTQYF.

The rearrangement links TRBV7-9 to TRBJ2-1, with 7 bases matching TRBD2. The CDR3 sequence is 15 residues long. With V trimmed by 4 bases and J by 4 bases, 7 bases remained unmatched. Germline-derived CDR1 and CDR2 are SEHNR and FQNEAQ (reference sequence). The CDR3 loop reads CASSYQRDLYNEQFF. The CDR3 DNA sequence: TGTGCCAGCAGCTATCAGCGGGACCTATACAATGAGCAGTTCTTC. Supplemented by reference TRBV7-9 and TRBJ2-1, the full variable domain reads DTGVSQNPRHKITKRGQNVTFRCDPISEHNRLYWYRQTLGQGPEFLTYFQNEAQLEKSRLLSDRFSAERPKGSFSTLEIQRTEQGDSAMYLCASSYQRDLYNEQFFGPGTRLTVL.

This chain links TRBV5-1 with TRBJ2-1; 8 nucleotides align to TRBD2. The germline V gene encodes CDR1 SGHRS and CDR2 YFSETQ. The CDR3 is made up of 16 amino acids. With V trimmed by 1 base and J by 6 bases, 9 bases remained unmatched. CDR3 sequence: CASSLFTSGPPNEQFF. DNA of the CDR3: TGCGCCAGCAGCTTGTTTACTAGCGGCCCCCCCAATGAGCAGTTCTTC.

The chain has TRBV24-1 and TRBJ2-3, with TRBD1 matching over 7 bases. The ends lost 5 bases at V and 1 base at J; junction bases unmatched: 5. CDR1 is KGHDR and CDR2 is SFDVKD in the germline V gene. CDR3 length: 15 residues. The CDR3 DNA is TGTGCCACCAGTGTAGGGGGCTGCTGCACAGATACGCAGTATTTT. The encoded protein is CATSVGGCCTDTQYF.

This clonotype was observed a few times. The CDR3 coding sequence is TGCAGTGCTAGGAGATTAGCGGGGGAGGTGGGGACCCAGTACTTC. This codes for CSARRLAGEVGTQYF. The chain employs TRBV20-1 and TRBJ2-5; the match to TRBD2 covers 9 bases. The junction had 12 bases not matched to a gene; V was cut back by 3 bases and J by 7 bases. In germline, CDR1 is DFQATT, CDR2 SNEGSKA (reference sequence). The CDR3 length is 15 residues.

The J gene is TRBJ2-2, the V gene TRBV6-2 or TRBV6-3, with 10 positions matching TRBD1. Unmatched junction bases numbered 9, after V lost 6 bases and J lost 11 bases. Germline V gene lookup returns CDR1 MNHEY and CDR2 SVGEGT. CDR3 length: 14 amino acids. Written as DNA, the CDR3 is TGTGCCAGCAGCTCCGGGACAGGGGCCAGCGAGCTGTTTTTT. This codes for CASSSGTGASELFF.

This chain uses TRBV10-3 with TRBJ2-3; 10 bases are a match to TRBD2. The junction had 10 bases not matched to a gene; V was cut back by 10 bases and J by 6 bases. The length of the CDR3 is 14 residues. Germline V gene sequence: CDR1 ENHRY, CDR2 SYGVKD. The CDR3 DNA reads as TGTGCCACCCTTCCTAGCGGGAGAACGGATACGCAGTATTTT. This translates into CATLPSGRTDTQYF.